The rows below give T cell receptor beta chains drawn from one sample of a study of Ad26.COV2.S vaccination and SARS-CoV-2 variants. Repertoires were generated with immunoSEQ multiplex PCR, while TCRdb's copy carries only in-frame clones and drops some. The sample lists 300,000 to 400,000 clones; around 89% were seen once. Sequenced here: peripheral blood, sampled in a trial of Ad26.COV2.S vaccine versus placebo. All receptors come from a person between 18 and 65 years old who received the Ad26.COV2.S COVID-19 vaccine or a placebo. CDR3s include the opening cysteine and the closing phenylalanine or tryptophan. A D gene is named only where the DNA matches it firmly. For some rows the clone size is stated as once, few or many, or as a class when expanded; others skip it.

>NA|TRBD2|TRBJ2-4|TRBV28
TGTGCCAGCAGTGAGACTAGCCCCAGGCGGATTCAGTACTTC
CASSETSPRRIQYF
>NA|NA|TRBJ1-2|TRBV5-4
TGTGCCAGCAGCTTGACAGGGAGGTCGGATGGCTACACCTTC
CASSLTGRSDGYTF
>NA|TRBD1|TRBJ1-3|TRBV19
TGTGCCAGTAGTAGCCCGGACAGGGCTGGAAACACCATATATTTT
CASSSPDRAGNTIYF
>once|NA|TRBJ2-1|TRBV28
TGTGCCAGCAGTTTGTTGGTCCAGGACTCAGGGCAGTTCTTC
CASSLLVQDSGQFF
>few|NA|TRBJ2-1|TRBV4-1
TGCGCCAGCAGCCAAGCCGTAAGCTCCTACAATGAGCAGTTCTTC
CASSQAVSSYNEQFF
>NA|TRBD2|TRBJ2-5|TRBV20-1
TGCAGTGCTAGTAGCGGGGGGGCGCAAGAGACCCAGTACTTC
CSASSGGAQETQYF
>NA|NA|TRBJ2-1|TRBV27
TGTGCCAGCAGTTGGACAAACTGGAACAATGAGCAGTTCTTC
CASSWTNWNNEQFF
>NA|NA|TRBJ2-7|TRBV4-1
TGCGCCAGCAGCCAAGCAGGGTCCAGGGTGCAGTACTTC
CASSQAGSRVQYF
>NA|NA|TRBJ2-5|TRBV15
TGTGCCACCAGCAGAGATCTCTACAGGGTCCAAGAGACCCAGTACTTC
CATSRDLYRVQETQYF
>NA|NA|TRBJ2-2|TRBV12-5
TGTGCTAGTGGGATAGGGGTGGCCGGGGAGCTGTTTTTT
CASGIGVAGELFF
>NA|NA|TRBJ2-1|TRBV27
TGTGCCAGCAGTTTATCGAGCGGGACAGGATACAATGAGCAGTTCTTC
CASSLSSGTGYNEQFF
>NA|NA|TRBJ2-2|TRBV28
TGTGCCAGCACCAGGAGGGCCGGGGAGCTGTTTTTT
CASTRRAGELFF
>NA|TRBD2|TRBJ2-1|TRBV11-2
TGTGCCAGCAGACACCCGGGGGGGGGACGGAATGAGCAGTTCTTC
CASRHPGGGRNEQFF
>NA|TRBD2|TRBJ2-2|TRBV28
TGTGCCAGCGGGGGGGAGATGGGAACCGGGGAGCTGTTTTTT
CASGGEMGTGELFF
>NA|NA|TRBJ1-1|TRBV5-4
TGTGCCAGCAGCCAGGAATTGACTCCGCAAGCTTTCTTT
CASSQELTPQAFF
>NA|NA|TRBJ1-2|TRBV9
TGTGCCAGCAGCCCCTCCCCTGAAAACTATGGCTACACCTTC
CASSPSPENYGYTF
>NA|NA|TRBJ2-7|TRBV28
TGTGCCAGCAGTGTCGGAACCCAGCAGTACTTC
CASSVGTQQYF
>NA|NA|TRBJ1-1|TRBV3-1/TRBV3-2
TGTGCCAGCAGCCCAGGGAGTGCCACTGAAGCTTTCTTT
CASSPGSATEAFF
>NA|NA|TRBJ1-5|TRBV28
TGTGCCAGCAGTTCAGGGGTGGGCAATCAGCCCCAGCATTTT
CASSSGVGNQPQHF
>NA|TRBD1|TRBJ2-7|TRBV7-2
TGTGCCAGCAGCTTAGCGGACAGGGGGCTCTACGAGCAGTACTTC
CASSLADRGLYEQYF
>NA|NA|TRBJ1-5|TRBV7-2
TGTGCCAGCAGCTTACGAAGGAATCAGCCCCAGCATTTT
CASSLRRNQPQHF
>NA|NA|TRBJ2-3|TRBV5-1
TGCGCCAGCAGCTTGATTGCAGATACGCAGTATTTT
CASSLIADTQYF
>NA|NA|TRBJ1-2|TRBV19
TGTGCCAGTAGTCCCGACAGCGGCGGCTACACCTTC
CASSPDSGGYTF
>NA|NA|TRBJ1-5|TRBV4-2
TGTGCCAGCAGCCAAGATGGGAGGAATCAGCCCCAGCATTTT
CASSQDGRNQPQHF
>NA|TRBD1|TRBJ2-3|TRBV2
TGTGTCAGCAGCCCAACAGGGGGCTTCACAGATACGCAGTATTTT
CVSSPTGGFTDTQYF
>NA|NA|TRBJ1-1|TRBV2
TGTGCCACCCCAGTGAACACTGAAGCTTTCTTT
CATPVNTEAFF
>once|TRBD1|TRBJ1-2|TRBV9
TGTGCCAGCAGCGCCGGGACAGGGGACTATGGCTACACCTTC
CASSAGTGDYGYTF
>NA|TRBD1|TRBJ2-3|TRBV5-4
TGTGCCAGCAGCTTGGCGCAGGGGGCGGGCGCAGATACGCAGTATTTT
CASSLAQGAGADTQYF
>NA|TRBD2|TRBJ2-5|TRBV15
TGTGCCACCAGCAGAGCCCTAGCGGGGGAAGAGACCCAGTACTTC
CATSRALAGEETQYF
>NA|NA|TRBJ1-4|TRBV7-2
TGTGCCAGCAGCTTAGAGGTTAACAATGAAAAACTGTTTTTT
CASSLEVNNEKLFF
>NA|NA|TRBJ2-2|TRBV7-9
TGTGCCAGCAACCCGGCCGCCTCGAACACCGGGGAGCTGTTTTTT
CASNPAASNTGELFF
>NA|NA|TRBJ2-1|TRBV5-1
TGCGCCAGCAGCGTAGGTCGGGCTAGCCTAGGGAATGAGCAGTTCTTC
CASSVGRASLGNEQFF
>NA|NA|TRBJ2-7|TRBV4-3
TGCGCCAGCAGCCAAGACAGGGACTCCTACGAGCAGTACTTC
CASSQDRDSYEQYF
>NA|TRBD2|TRBJ2-2|TRBV19
TGTGCCAGTAGTGGAAGCGGGGCGAACACCGGGGAGCTGTTTTTT
CASSGSGANTGELFF